This entry is about one T cell receptor (beta chain). The antigen it recognizes is unknown. No clone much larger than this one lies a single base away; base qualities are absent. The same CDR3 can be traced to other DNA sequences in this sample. V is shortened by 1 base, J by 8 bases, and the region joining them spans 5 bases. The germline V gene yields SGHTA for CDR1 and FQGTGA for CDR2. Including cysteine and phenylalanine, the CDR3 has 12 amino acids. The sequence is cut down to CDR3 DNA, 36 bases in frame from base 1. This sample was included in a study of shared clonotypes between healthy human individuals (dated by TCRdb to 2020 to 2021). Regarding the complete study: A couple of women and three men aged 18 to 49 years were included in the cohort. The study deeply sequenced blood TCR repertoires of several healthy adults to estimate repertoire size and the extent of clonotype sharing between individuals. Different laboratories and diverse techniques were used to prepare libraries and sequence TCR repertoires, to increase sequencing depth and limit assay-specific biases. Each donor's leukapheresis produced roughly between about 0.8 and 8.9 billion PBMCs.

Study-wide findings and limitations: Based on pairwise subsampling, the degree of clonotype sharing among donors was expected to be affected by sequencing depth. Sampling was restricted to blood, and TCR repertoires in tissue are likely to differ from TCR repertoires in blood. Because the study included only a small number of donors, the genetic and exposure-history diversity represented was limited.

The donors were healthy, HIV-negative adults with no recently reported acute infections or vaccinations. Every donor was a Caucasian adult living in Nashville, Tennessee, USA. For unsorted samples, roughly 90 million PBMCs were counted, and genomic DNA was extracted using the QIAamp DNA Blood Mini kit. Blood was collected by leukapheresis, and PBMCs were isolated by Ficoll-Histopaque density gradient centrifugation and then cryopreserved in liquid nitrogen vapor phase. TCR CDR3 regions were amplified from genomic DNA by multiplex PCR using the deep immunoSEQ assay. Extracted genomic DNA from each cell subset was spread evenly across all wells of several immunoSEQ 96-well plates, with each plate serving as a replicate. For unsorted PBMC, each replicate PCR was loaded with 300 ng genomic DNA, equivalent to about 30,000 T cell genomes. Ten immunoSEQ deep assay plates were used to sequence the unsorted PBMC genomic DNA. Purified libraries were measured with a Qubit 3.0 fluorometer, size-checked on a Bioanalyzer 2100, and measured again with the KAPA Library Quantification kit. Every immunoSEQ 96-well plate was sequenced on a separate single-read 150-cycle Illumina NextSeq 550 flow cell. The published analysis was carried out like this. Because only junctional sequences without quality scores were contained in the immunoSEQ output, filtering matching that applied to full-length reads could not be performed. To assign V/J genes and CDR3, sequences were annotated against IMGT germline references using PyIR, a Python wrapper for IgBLAST v1.9. Reads were removed for weak V/J assignments (E-value above 1e-6), missing CDR3, stop codons, out-of-frame junctions, or ambiguous translated residues. V3J clonotypes were defined by identical inferred V gene, J gene, and CDR3 amino acid sequence. The percentage overlap between two repertoires was calculated by dividing the number of shared unique clonotypes by the size of the smaller repertoire. Repertoire richness was assessed with RTK rarefaction, the Chao1 estimator, and Recon v2.1 estimates of unobserved clonotypes. This is the immuneACCESS table as TCRdb keeps it, with only in-frame sequences that have V and J called. A part of the clones is gone; compared with another copy, unresolved V genes explain less than half, and the rest is unexplained. D and trimming come from the DNA, and the V and J calls and clone size come from that table. The sample table lists some 470,000 clones, roughly four fifths of them with a count of one. The ten largest make up about an eighth of the sample.

Sequences were obtained from PBMCs. This clonotype originated in a woman between 40 and 50 years old in good health. Some clones in this sample may be carry-over from other donors' samples. The rearrangement combines TRBV7-3 with TRBJ2-2, with no reliable assignment of the D segment. The bases read TGTGCCAGCAGCTTAAGTTCTGGGGAGCTGTTTTTT. It is translated as CASSLSSGELFF.